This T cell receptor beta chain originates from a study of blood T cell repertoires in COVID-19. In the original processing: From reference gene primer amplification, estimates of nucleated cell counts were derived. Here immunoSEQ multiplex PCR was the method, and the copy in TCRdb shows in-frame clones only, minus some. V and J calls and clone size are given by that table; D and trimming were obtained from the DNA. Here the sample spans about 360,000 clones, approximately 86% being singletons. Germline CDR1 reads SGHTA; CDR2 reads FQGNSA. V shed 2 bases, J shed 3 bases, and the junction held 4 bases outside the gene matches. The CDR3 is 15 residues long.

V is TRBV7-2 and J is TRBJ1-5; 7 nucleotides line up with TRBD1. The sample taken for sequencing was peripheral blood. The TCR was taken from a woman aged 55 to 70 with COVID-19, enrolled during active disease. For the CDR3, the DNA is TGTGCCAGCAGCTTACAAGGGACAGTCAATCAGCCCCAGCATTTT. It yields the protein CASSLQGTVNQPQHF. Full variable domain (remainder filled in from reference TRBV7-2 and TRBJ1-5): GAGVSQSPSNKVTEKGKDVELRCDPISGHTALYWYRQSLGQGLEFLIYFQGNSAPDKSGLPSDRFSAERTGGSVSTLTIQRTQQEDSAVYLCASSLQGTVNQPQHFGDGTRLSIL.